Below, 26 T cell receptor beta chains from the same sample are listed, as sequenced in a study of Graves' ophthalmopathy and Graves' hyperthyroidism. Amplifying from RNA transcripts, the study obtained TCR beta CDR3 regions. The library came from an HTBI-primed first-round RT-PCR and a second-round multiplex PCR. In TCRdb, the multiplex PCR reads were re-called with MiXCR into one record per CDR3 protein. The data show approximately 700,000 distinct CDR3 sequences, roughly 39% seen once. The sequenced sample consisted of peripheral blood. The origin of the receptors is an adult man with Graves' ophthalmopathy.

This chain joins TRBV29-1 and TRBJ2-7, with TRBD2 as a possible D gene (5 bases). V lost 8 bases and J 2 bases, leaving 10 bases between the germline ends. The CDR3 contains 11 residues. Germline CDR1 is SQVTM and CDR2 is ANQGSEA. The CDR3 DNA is TGCAGCTTTACGCGGGCCTACGAGCAGTACTTC. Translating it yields CSFTRAYEQYF.

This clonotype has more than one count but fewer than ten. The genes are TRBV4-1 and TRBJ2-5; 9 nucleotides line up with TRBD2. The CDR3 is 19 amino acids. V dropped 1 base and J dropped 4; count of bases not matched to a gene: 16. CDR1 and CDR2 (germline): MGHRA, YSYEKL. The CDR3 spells CASSQVGAGGLAGRETQYF. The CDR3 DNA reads TGCGCCAGCAGCCAAGTCGGTGCGGGAGGGCTGGCGGGTCGAGAGACCCAGTACTTC.

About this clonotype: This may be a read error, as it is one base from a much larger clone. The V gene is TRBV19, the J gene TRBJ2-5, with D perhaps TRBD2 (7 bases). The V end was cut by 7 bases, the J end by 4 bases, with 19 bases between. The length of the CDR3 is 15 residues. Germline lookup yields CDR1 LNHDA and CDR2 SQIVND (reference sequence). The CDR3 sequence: CASNPRRGRGETQYF. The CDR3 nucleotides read TGTGCCAGTAACCCCCGGCGGGGGCGCGGAGAGACCCAGTACTTC.

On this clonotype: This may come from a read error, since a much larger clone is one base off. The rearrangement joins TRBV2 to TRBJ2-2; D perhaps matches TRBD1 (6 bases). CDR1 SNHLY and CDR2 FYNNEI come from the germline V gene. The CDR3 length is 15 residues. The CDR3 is CAGSEDRQNPGELFF. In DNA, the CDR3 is TGTGCCGGCAGTGAGGACAGACAAAACCCCGGGGAGCTGTTTTTT.

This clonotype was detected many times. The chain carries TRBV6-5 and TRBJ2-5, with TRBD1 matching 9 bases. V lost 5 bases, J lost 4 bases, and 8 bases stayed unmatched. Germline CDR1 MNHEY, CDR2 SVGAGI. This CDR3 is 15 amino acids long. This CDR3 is CASSLRTGVGETQYF. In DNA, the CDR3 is TGTGCCAGCAGTCTCCGGACAGGGGTGGGAGAGACCCAGTACTTC.

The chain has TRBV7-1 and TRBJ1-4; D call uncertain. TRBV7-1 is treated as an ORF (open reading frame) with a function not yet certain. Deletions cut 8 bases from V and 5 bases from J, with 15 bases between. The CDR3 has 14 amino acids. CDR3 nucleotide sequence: TGTGCCAGCCTCTCAGGACTACTCAATGAAAAACTGTTTTTT. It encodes CASLSGLLNEKLFF.

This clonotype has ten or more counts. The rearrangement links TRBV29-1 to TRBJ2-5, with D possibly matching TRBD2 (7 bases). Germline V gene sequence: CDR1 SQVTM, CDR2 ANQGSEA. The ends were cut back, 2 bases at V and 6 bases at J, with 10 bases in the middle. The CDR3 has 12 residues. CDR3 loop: CSVELGGQTQYF. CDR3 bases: TGCAGCGTTGAATTGGGGGGGCAGACCCAGTACTTC.

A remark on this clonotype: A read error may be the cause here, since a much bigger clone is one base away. CDR3 sequence reads: CASSLGGTPGPSGANVLAF. CDR3 nucleotides: TGCGCCAGCAGCTTGGGAGGAACACCCGGCCCTTCTGGGGCCAACGTCCTGGCTTTC. This chain uses TRBV5-1 with TRBJ2-6; the D gene is possibly TRBD1 (5 bases). CDR3 size: 19 residues. The germline gives CDR1 SGHRS, CDR2 YFSETQ.

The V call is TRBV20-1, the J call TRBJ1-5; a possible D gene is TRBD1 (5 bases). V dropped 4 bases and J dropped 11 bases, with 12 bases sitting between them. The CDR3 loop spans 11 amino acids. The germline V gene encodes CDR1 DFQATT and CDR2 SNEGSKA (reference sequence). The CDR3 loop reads CSATLAGAQHF. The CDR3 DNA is TGCAGTGCTACCTTAGCGGGGGCCCAGCATTTT.

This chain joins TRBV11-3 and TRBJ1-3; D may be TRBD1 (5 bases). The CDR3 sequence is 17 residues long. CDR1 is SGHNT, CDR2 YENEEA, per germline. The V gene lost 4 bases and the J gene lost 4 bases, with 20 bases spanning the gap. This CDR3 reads CASSSDIGNHFGNTIYF. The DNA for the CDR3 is TGTGCCAGCAGCTCGGACATCGGAAACCATTTCGGAAACACCATATATTTT.

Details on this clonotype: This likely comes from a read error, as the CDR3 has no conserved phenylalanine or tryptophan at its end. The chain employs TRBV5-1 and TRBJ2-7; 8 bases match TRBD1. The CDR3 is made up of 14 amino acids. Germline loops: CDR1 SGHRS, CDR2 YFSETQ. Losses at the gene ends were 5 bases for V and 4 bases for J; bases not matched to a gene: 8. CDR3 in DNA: TGCGCCAGCAGGGATCTGGGACAGGCTTACGAGCAGTACATC. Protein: CASRDLGQAYEQYI.

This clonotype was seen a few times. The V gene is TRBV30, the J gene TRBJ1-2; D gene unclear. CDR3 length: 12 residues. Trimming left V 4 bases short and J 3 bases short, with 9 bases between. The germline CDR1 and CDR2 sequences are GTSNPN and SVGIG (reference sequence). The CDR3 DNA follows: TGTGCCTGGAACGCAGGATACTATGGCTACACCTTC. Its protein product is CAWNAGYYGYTF.

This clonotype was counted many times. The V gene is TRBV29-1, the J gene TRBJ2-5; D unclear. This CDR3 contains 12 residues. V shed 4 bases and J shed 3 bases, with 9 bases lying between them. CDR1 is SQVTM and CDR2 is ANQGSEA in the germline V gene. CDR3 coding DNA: TGCAGCGTTGCTTCTGGGGAAGAGACCCAGTACTTC. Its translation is CSVASGEETQYF.

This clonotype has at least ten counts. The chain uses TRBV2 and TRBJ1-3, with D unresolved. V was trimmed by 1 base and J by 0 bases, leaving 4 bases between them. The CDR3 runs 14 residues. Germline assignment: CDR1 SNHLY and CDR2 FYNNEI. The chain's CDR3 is CASSEGISGNTIYF. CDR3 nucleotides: TGTGCCAGCAGTGAAGGCATCTCTGGAAACACCATATATTTT.

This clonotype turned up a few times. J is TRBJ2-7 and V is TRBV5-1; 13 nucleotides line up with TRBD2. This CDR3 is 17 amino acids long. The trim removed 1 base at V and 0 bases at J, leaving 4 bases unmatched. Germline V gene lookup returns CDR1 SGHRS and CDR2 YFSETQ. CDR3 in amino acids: CASSLRTSGGDSYEQYF. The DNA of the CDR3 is TGCGCCAGCAGCTTGAGGACTAGCGGGGGTGACTCCTACGAGCAGTACTTC.

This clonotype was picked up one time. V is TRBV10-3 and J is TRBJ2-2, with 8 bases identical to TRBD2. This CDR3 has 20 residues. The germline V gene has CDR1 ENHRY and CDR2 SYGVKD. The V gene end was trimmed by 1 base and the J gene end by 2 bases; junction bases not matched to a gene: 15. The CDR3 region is CAISELRVLRRGANTGELFF. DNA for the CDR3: TGTGCCATCAGTGAGTTGAGGGTGCTACGGCGGGGGGCCAACACCGGGGAGCTGTTTTTT.

CDR3 DNA sequence: TGTGCCACCAGCAGTTACGACTATGGCTACACCTTC. This translates into CATSSYDYGYTF. The chain carries TRBV15 and TRBJ1-2, with no clear D. V was shortened by 3 bases and J by 3 bases, with 5 bases between the two germline ends. The germline gives CDR1 LNHNV, CDR2 YYDKDF (reference sequence). This CDR3 is 12 amino acids long.

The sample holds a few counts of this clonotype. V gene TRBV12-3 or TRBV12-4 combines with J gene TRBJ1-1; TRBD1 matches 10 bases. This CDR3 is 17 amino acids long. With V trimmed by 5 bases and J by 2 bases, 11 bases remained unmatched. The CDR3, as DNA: TGTGCCAGCAGTCCCCGGGACAGGGGCTCCTTTAACACTGAAGCTTTCTTT. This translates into CASSPRDRGSFNTEAFF.

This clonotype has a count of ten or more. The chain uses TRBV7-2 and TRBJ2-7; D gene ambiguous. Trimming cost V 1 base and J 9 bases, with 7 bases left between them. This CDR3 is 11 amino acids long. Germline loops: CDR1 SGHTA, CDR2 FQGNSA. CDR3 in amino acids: CASSLDLRQYF. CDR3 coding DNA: TGTGCCAGCAGCTTAGATCTCAGGCAGTACTTC. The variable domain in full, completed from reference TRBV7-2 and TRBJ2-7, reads GAGVSQSPSNKVTEKGKDVELRCDPISGHTALYWYRQSLGQGLEFLIYFQGNSAPDKSGLPSDRFSAERTGGSVSTLTIQRTQQEDSAVYLCASSLDLRQYFGPGTRLTVT.

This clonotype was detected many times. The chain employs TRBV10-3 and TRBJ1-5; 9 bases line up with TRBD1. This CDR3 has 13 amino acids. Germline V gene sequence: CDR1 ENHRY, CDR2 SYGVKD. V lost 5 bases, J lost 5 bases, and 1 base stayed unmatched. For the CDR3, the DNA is TGTGCCATCAGTACAGGGGGCGATCAGCCCCAGCATTTT. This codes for CAISTGGDQPQHF.

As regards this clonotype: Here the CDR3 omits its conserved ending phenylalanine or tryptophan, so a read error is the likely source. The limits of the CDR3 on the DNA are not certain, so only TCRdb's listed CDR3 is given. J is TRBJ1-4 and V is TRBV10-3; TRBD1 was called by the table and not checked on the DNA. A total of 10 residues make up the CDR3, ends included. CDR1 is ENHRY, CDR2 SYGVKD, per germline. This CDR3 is CAISGTDTNY.

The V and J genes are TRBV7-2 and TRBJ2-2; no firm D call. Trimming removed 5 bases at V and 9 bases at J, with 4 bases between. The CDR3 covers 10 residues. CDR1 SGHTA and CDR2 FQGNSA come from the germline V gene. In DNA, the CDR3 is TGTGCCAGCAGCAACCGGGAGCTGTTTTTT. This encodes CASSNRELFF.

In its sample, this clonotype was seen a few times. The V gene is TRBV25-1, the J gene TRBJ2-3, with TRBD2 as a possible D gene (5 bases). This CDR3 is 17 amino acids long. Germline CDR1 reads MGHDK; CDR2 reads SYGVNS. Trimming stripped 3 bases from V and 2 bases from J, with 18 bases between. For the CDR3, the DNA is TGTGCCAGCAGTGATCGGAGCGGCCCCGTCTTCACAGATACGCAGTATTTT. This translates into CASSDRSGPVFTDTQYF. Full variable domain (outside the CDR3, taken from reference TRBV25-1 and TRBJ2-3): EADIYQTPRYLVIGTGKKITLECSQTMGHDKMYWYQQDPGMELHLIHYSYGVNSTEKGDLSSESTVSRIRTEHFPLTLESARPSHTSQYLCASSDRSGPVFTDTQYFGPGTRLTVL.

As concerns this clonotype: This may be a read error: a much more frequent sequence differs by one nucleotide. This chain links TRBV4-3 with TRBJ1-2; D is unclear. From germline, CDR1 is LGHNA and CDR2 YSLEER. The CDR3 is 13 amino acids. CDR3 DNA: TGCGCCAGCAGCCAACATCTAGATTATGGCTACGCCTTC. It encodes CASSQHLDYGYAF.

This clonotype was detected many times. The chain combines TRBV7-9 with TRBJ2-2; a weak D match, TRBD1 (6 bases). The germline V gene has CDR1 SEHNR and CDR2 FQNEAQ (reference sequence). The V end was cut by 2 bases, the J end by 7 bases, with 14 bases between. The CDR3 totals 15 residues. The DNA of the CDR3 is TGTGCCAGCAGCTTACTACAGGGTTCGGACGGGGAGCTGTTTTTT. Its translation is CASSLLQGSDGELFF. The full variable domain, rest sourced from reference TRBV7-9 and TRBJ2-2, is DTGVSQNPRHKITKRGQNVTFRCDPISEHNRLYWYRQTLGQGPEFLTYFQNEAQLEKSRLLSDRFSAERPKGSFSTLEIQRTEQGDSAMYLCASSLLQGSDGELFFGEGSRLTVL.

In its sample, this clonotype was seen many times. As DNA, the CDR3 is TGTGCCAGTACCGACCTACGAGGCGAGCAGTACTTC. It encodes CASTDLRGEQYF. The chain recombines TRBV19 with TRBJ2-7; no firm D call. Germline CDR1 is LNHDA and CDR2 is SQIVND (reference sequence). The germline V and J ends were trimmed by 7 bases and 6 bases, with 13 bases remaining between them. The CDR3 covers 12 residues. The complete variable domain, with remaining parts taken from reference TRBV19 and TRBJ2-7, reads DGGITQSPKYLFRKEGQNVTLSCEQNLNHDAMYWYRQDPGQGLRLIYYSQIVNDFQKGDIAEGYSVSREKKESFPLTVTSAQKNPTAFYLCASTDLRGEQYFGPGTRLTVT.